Sequencing of this T cell receptor beta chain was carried out in a study of shared clonotypes between healthy human individuals (TCRdb year 2020). Notes on the research overall: Three men and two women, aged 18 to 49 years, made up the cohort. For each donor, CD4 naive and CD4 memory were each given three plates, CD8 naive was given two plates, and CD8 memory was given one plate. To increase sequencing depth and limit assay-specific biases, TCR repertoire library preparation and sequencing were carried out by different laboratories using diverse techniques. To estimate repertoire size and how much clonotypes are shared between individuals, the study performed deep sequencing of blood TCR repertoires from five healthy adults. Per donor, leukapheresis produced somewhere between about 0.9 and 9.5 billion PBMCs.

Healthy HIV-negative adults with no recently reported acute infections or vaccinations were included as donors. All donors were Caucasian adults living in Nashville, Tennessee, USA. CD4+ T cells were enriched by magnetic negative selection; naive cells were then positively selected on CD45RA, and the negative fraction formed the memory subset. Blood was obtained by leukapheresis, after which PBMCs were separated by Ficoll-Histopaque density gradient centrifugation and cryopreserved in liquid nitrogen vapor phase. Purity and quantity of every magnetically sorted T cell population were checked by analytical flow cytometry. Genomic DNA was isolated from every sorted fraction and measured by UV absorbance on a Nanodrop 2000c. This clone has ten or more counts. Which antigen it targets is not known. One base away there is no much larger clone; base qualities are not given. General findings and caveats noted by the study authors: Sampling was restricted to blood, and TCR repertoires in tissues likely differ from the TCR repertoires found in blood. Compared with non-shared clonotypes, the clonotypes found in all four sorted-subset donors had higher generation probabilities. Pairwise subsampling indicated that sequencing depth was expected to affect the degree of clonotype sharing among donors. Across a few donors, around 5.4% of naive CD4, 3% to 3.5% of naive CD8, around 2.1% of memory CD4, and under 0.45% of memory CD8 clonotypes were shared. Rarefaction of sorted-subset datasets indicated incomplete sequencing despite the large sequencing depth. The small number of donors limited the genetic and exposure-history diversity represented. Naive subsets generally had larger estimated clonotype richness than memory subsets did.

TCR CDR3 regions were amplified from genomic DNA by multiplex PCR using the deep immunoSEQ assay. Extracted genomic DNA from each cell subset was spread evenly across all wells of several immunoSEQ 96-well plates, with each plate serving as a replicate. Each replicate PCR for sorted subsets received around 0.2 ug genomic DNA, equal to tens of thousands of T cell genomes. The purified libraries were quantified using a Qubit 3.0 fluorometer, sized with a Bioanalyzer 2100, and then quantified again using the KAPA Library Quantification kit. Each immunoSEQ 96-well plate was sequenced on its own single-read 150-cycle Illumina NextSeq 550 flow cell. In the authors' own workflow: The immunoSEQ output contained only junctional sequences without quality scores, so filtering could not match that applied to full-length reads. To assign V/J genes and CDR3, sequences were annotated using PyIR, a Python wrapper for IgBLAST v1.9, with IMGT germline references. Reads were removed for weak V/J assignments (E-value above 1e-6), missing CDR3, stop codons, out-of-frame junctions, or ambiguous translated residues. V3J clonotypes were defined as sequences sharing the same inferred V gene, J gene, and CDR3 amino acid sequence. Percentage overlap between repertoires was computed as shared unique clonotypes divided by the size of the smaller repertoire. Three approaches were used to assess repertoire richness: RTK rarefaction, the Chao1 estimator, and Recon v2.1 estimates of unobserved clonotypes. Generation probabilities were computed with OLGA for all TCRbeta clonotypes obtained by the gDNA method from a handful of donors. As stored in TCRdb, this immuneACCESS dataset retains in-frame rearrangements with V and J assigned. A fraction of the clones does not appear; measured against another copy, unresolved V genes explain less than half of the discrepancy, and the remainder lacks a known reason. The V and J calls and the clone size are those of that table, but D and trimming were determined from the DNA. Recorded for this sample are under 300,000 clones; 60% to 70% of them occurred a single time. Of the sample, 8.5% to 14% falls within the top ten clones.

The sample comprised memory CD4+ T cells sorted from blood. The cell subset or site label on this specimen signifies: CD45RA-negative fraction. This TCR came from a man between 25 and 39 years old in good health.

The CDR3 reads as follows: CASSFIAGPGTGELFF. The DNA reads TGTGCCAGCAGCTTCATAGCGGGCCCGGGCACCGGGGAGCTGTTTTTT. The V and J segments used are TRBV7-6 and TRBJ2-2, with 7 middle bases fitting TRBD2. CDR1 and CDR2 are drawn from the germline V gene: SGHVS, FNYEAQ. Unmatched junction bases come to 8, with V trimmed by 3 bases and J by 4 bases. The CDR3 covers 16 residues, taking in both the cysteine and the phenylalanine. Of all the DNA, just the CDR3 is kept, 48 bases in frame from base 1.